These 32 T cell receptor beta chains were sequenced from one sample in a study of shared clonotypes between healthy human individuals. The data were produced by immunoSEQ multiplex PCR, yet TCRdb's version contains in-frame clones alone and is incomplete. The sample yields roughly 1,000,000 clones, approximately 78% seen once. The sample consisted of memory CD4+ T cells from PBMCs. Subset of the sample: CD45RA-negative fraction. The source is a man aged 18 to 29 in good health. Some clones in this sample may be carry-over from other donors' samples.

This clone has a single count. The chain carries TRBV28 and TRBJ1-1; no reliable D call. The CDR3 runs 15 residues. The ends were cut back, 4 bases at V and 0 bases at J, with 12 bases in the middle. Germline loops: CDR1 MDHEN, CDR2 SYDVKM. The CDR3 nucleotides are TGTGCCAGCAGTTCCGGACGGGGAATGAACACTGAAGCTTTCTTT. Translating gives CASSSGRGMNTEAFF.

V usage is TRBV5-4 and J usage is TRBJ2-1; a weak D match, TRBD1 (5 bases). The CDR3 is 14 amino acids. The V end lost 5 bases, the J end lost 5 bases, and 14 bases lay between the germline ends. Germline V lookup: CDR1 SGHNT, CDR2 YYREEE (reference sequence). CDR3 loop: CASSRGTVDNEQFF. The DNA of the CDR3 is TGTGCCAGCAGTAGGGGAACAGTTGACAATGAGCAGTTCTTC.

The chain is built from TRBV28 and TRBJ1-4, with D possibly matching TRBD1 (5 bases). V was shortened by 7 bases and J by 7 bases, with 13 bases between the two germline ends. This CDR3 contains 13 residues. Per germline, CDR1 MDHEN and CDR2 SYDVKM. CDR3 amino acids: CASTGLGSEKLFF. The CDR3 DNA follows: TGTGCCAGCACAGGGCTGGGTTCTGAAAAACTGTTTTTT.

The chain has TRBV7-2 and TRBJ2-7; a weak D match, TRBD2 (5 bases). This CDR3 is built from 15 residues. Germline CDR1 is SGHTA and CDR2 is FQGNSA. Between the trimmed V and J ends, which lost 3 bases and 0 bases, there was a span of 12 bases. The CDR3 DNA is TGTGCCAGCAGCTTTAGCGCACTCCTCTCCTACGAGCAGTACTTC. It yields the protein CASSFSALLSYEQYF. The full variable domain, its missing parts supplied by reference TRBV7-2 and TRBJ2-7, is GAGVSQSPSNKVTEKGKDVELRCDPISGHTALYWYRQSLGQGLEFLIYFQGNSAPDKSGLPSDRFSAERTGGSVSTLTIQRTQQEDSAVYLCASSFSALLSYEQYFGPGTRLTVT.

The rearrangement uses TRBV25-1 and TRBJ2-3; D gene uncertain. Trimming took 7 bases from V and 3 from J, leaving 14 bases between them. The CDR3 contains 14 residues. Germline CDR1 is MGHDK and CDR2 is SYGVNS. The CDR3 loop reads CASTAAGGTDTQYF. The CDR3 coding sequence is TGTGCCAGCACGGCCGCTGGTGGGACAGATACGCAGTATTTT.

The V call is TRBV5-1, the J call TRBJ2-5, with D hard to call. The CDR3 consists of 15 residues. Germline V gene data show CDR1 as SGHRS and CDR2 as YFSETQ. V lost 2 bases, J lost 5 bases, and 16 bases lay in between. The CDR3 region has the DNA TGCGCCAGCAGCTTCGCCAGTCGTCCTGAGGAGACCCAGTACTTC. Amino acid sequence: CASSFASRPEETQYF.

This chain connects TRBV15 to TRBJ2-5, with D perhaps TRBD1 (5 bases). The CDR3 is 14 amino acids. Germline loops: CDR1 LNHNV, CDR2 YYDKDF (reference sequence). Trimming removed 5 bases at V and 3 bases at J, with 13 bases between. The CDR3 bases are TGTGCCACCAGCCCCAGGGTGGCCGAAGAGACCCAGTACTTC. Its protein product is CATSPRVAEETQYF.

This clone was picked up a small number of times. The rearrangement joins TRBV18 to TRBJ1-1, with TRBD1 matching over 8 bases. Germline trimming cut 4 bases from V and 1 base from J; bases unmatched to any gene: 5. Looked up from germline, CDR1 is KGHSH and CDR2 is LQKENI. The CDR3 loop spans 15 amino acids. The CDR3, as DNA: TGTGCCAGCTCACTGATGACAGGGGCGAACACTGAAGCTTTCTTT. Translating it yields CASSLMTGANTEAFF.

The count of this clone is one. The chain employs TRBV6-5 and TRBJ1-1, with 8 bases that match TRBD1. Germline trimming cut 5 bases from V and 5 bases from J; bases unmatched to any gene: 10. Per germline, CDR1 MNHEY and CDR2 SVGAGI. The CDR3 has 15 amino acids. The CDR3 here is CASSGHRDRSTEAFF. The CDR3, as DNA: TGTGCCAGCAGTGGGCACCGGGACAGGTCTACTGAAGCTTTCTTT.

This clone was seen a few times. This rearrangement joins TRBV7-9 to TRBJ1-2, with 7 nucleotides matching TRBD1. CDR1 and CDR2 (germline): SEHNR, FQNEAQ (reference sequence). CDR3 length: 15 amino acids. V dropped 0 bases and J dropped 4; count of bases not matched to a gene: 5. The CDR3 region is CASSLASTGPYGYTF. The DNA for the CDR3 is TGTGCCAGCAGCTTAGCTTCGACAGGGCCCTATGGCTACACCTTC.

J is TRBJ1-1 and V is TRBV14, with D uncertain. Per the germline V gene, CDR1 is SGHDN and CDR2 is FVKESK. V lost 3 bases to trimming and J lost 3 bases, with 14 bases between them. The CDR3 length is 15 residues. CDR3 nucleotide sequence: TGTGCCAGCAGCCAGGGGAGCGGAGGGCACACTGAAGCTTTCTTT. As protein: CASSQGSGGHTEAFF.

Remarks on this clone: The sample contains more than one DNA sequence encoding this CDR3. The genes are TRBV7-2 and TRBJ2-2; a possible D gene is TRBD2 (6 bases). V was clipped by 1 base and J by 6 bases, with 15 bases between them. In germline, CDR1 is SGHTA, CDR2 FQGNSA. The CDR3 is 16 residues long. This chain's CDR3 is CASSLEPGRRAGELFF. In nucleotides, the CDR3 is TGTGCCAGCAGCTTAGAGCCCGGGAGACGAGCCGGGGAGCTGTTTTTT.

V gene TRBV2 combines with J gene TRBJ2-3, with D tentatively TRBD1 (5 bases). The CDR3 has 14 amino acids. Trimming removed 4 bases from V and 4 bases from J, with 12 bases in between. CDR1 and CDR2 (germline): SNHLY, FYNNEI. The CDR3 DNA follows: TGTGCCAGCAGTGGCCAGGGTCCCCCAGATACGCAGTATTTT. It codes for CASSGQGPPDTQYF.

This clone was recorded a few times. The rearrangement uses TRBV7-2 and TRBJ2-3; 13 nucleotides match TRBD2. V lost 1 base, J lost 3 bases, and 10 bases stayed unmatched. The CDR3 length is 19 residues. In germline, CDR1 is SGHTA, CDR2 FQGNSA. The CDR3 protein is CASSLGLRGLAGETDTQYF. CDR3 bases: TGTGCCAGCAGCTTAGGTCTCCGAGGACTAGCGGGAGAGACAGATACGCAGTATTTT.

The J gene is TRBJ2-3, the V gene TRBV5-6; 7 positions agree with TRBD1. The V gene end was trimmed by 4 bases and the J gene end by 4 bases; junction bases not matched to a gene: 3. This CDR3 contains 13 residues. The germline V gene encodes CDR1 SGHDT and CDR2 YYEEEE. The CDR3 nucleotides read TGTGCCAGCAGCATTACAGGGGCAGATACGCAGTATTTT. The encoded protein is CASSITGADTQYF.

This clone appeared once. Other nucleotide sequences in the sample specify the same CDR3. The gene calls are TRBV7-2 and TRBJ2-7, with D unresolved. Looked up from germline, CDR1 is SGHTA and CDR2 is FQGNSA. The ends were cut back, 3 bases at V and 1 base at J, with 10 bases in the middle. The CDR3 is 14 amino acids. The CDR3 DNA follows: TGTGCCAGCAGCTTGCTAGGGCCTTCCTACGAGCAGTACTTC. Protein: CASSLLGPSYEQYF.

The chain couples TRBV10-3 to TRBJ2-7; 11 positions match TRBD1. Trimming removed 10 bases from V and 3 bases from J; junction bases left unmatched: 5. This CDR3 contains 13 residues. Germline CDR1 is ENHRY and CDR2 is SYGVKD. CDR3 nucleotide sequence: TGTGCCACGACCGGGACAGGGGGCTACGAGCAGTACTTC. Translating gives CATTGTGGYEQYF.

On this clone: One end of the junction is discordant with germline, which a read error may explain. The chain combines TRBV9 with TRBJ2-7; possibly TRBD2 for D (5 bases). This CDR3 comprises 13 residues. CDR1 is SGDLS, CDR2 YYNGEE, per germline. CDR3 amino acids: CTSSVGGSYEQYF. DNA of the CDR3: TGTACCAGCAGCGTAGGAGGAAGCTACGAGCAGTACTTC.

V usage is TRBV2 and J usage is TRBJ2-7; 10 bases are a match to TRBD1. This CDR3 has 17 amino acids. Per the germline V gene, CDR1 is SNHLY and CDR2 is FYNNEI. V was pared by 2 bases and J by 3 bases, with 10 bases of the junction left unmatched. CDR3 nucleotides: TGTGCCAGCAGTGAATCCATCGGACAGGGGGGCCTCTACGAGCAGTACTTC. It translates to CASSESIGQGGLYEQYF.

V is TRBV19 and J is TRBJ2-2; 13 bases match TRBD2. The CDR3 totals 20 residues. Germline V lookup: CDR1 LNHDA, CDR2 SQIVND (reference sequence). V lost 2 bases and J lost 2; bases outside the gene matches: 11. The CDR3 nucleotides read TGTGCCAGTAGTATAACTCGGACTAGCGGGAGAGGAATAAACACCGGGGAGCTGTTTTTT. This translates into CASSITRTSGRGINTGELFF.

Regarding this clone: Additional DNA sequences in this sample encode the identical CDR3. This chain connects TRBV28 to TRBJ2-7; D tentatively fits TRBD1 or TRBD2 (5 bases each). CDR1 and CDR2 (germline): MDHEN, SYDVKM. This CDR3 is built from 13 residues. The germline V and J ends were trimmed by 8 bases and 0 bases, with 11 bases remaining between them. This CDR3 reads CASRGTGSYEQYF. The CDR3, as DNA: TGTGCCAGCCGTGGGACGGGCTCCTACGAGCAGTACTTC.

The genes are TRBV30 and TRBJ1-1; no clear D gene. The CDR3 length is 12 residues. V lost 4 bases to trimming and J lost 6 bases, with 12 bases between them. The germline V gene encodes CDR1 GTSNPN and CDR2 SVGIG (reference sequence). CDR3 loop: CAWTPWGAEAFF. CDR3 nucleotide sequence: TGTGCCTGGACCCCGTGGGGTGCTGAAGCTTTCTTT.

The chain links TRBV5-1 to TRBJ2-1; tentative D call: TRBD2 (6 bases). The CDR3 has 13 amino acids. The V end was cut by 5 bases, the J end by 7 bases, with 13 bases between. The germline CDR1 and CDR2 sequences are SGHRS and YFSETQ. DNA for the CDR3: TGCGCCAGCAGTCTTGCGGGAACAAATGAGCAGTTCTTC. Its protein product is CASSLAGTNEQFF.

This chain connects TRBV9 to TRBJ1-1; 10 positions match TRBD1. Germline V gives CDR1 SGDLS, CDR2 YYNGEE. This CDR3 contains 15 residues. The V and J ends lost 3 bases and 5 bases, in that order; junction bases with no gene match: 7. The CDR3 region has the DNA TGTGCCAGCAGCGCCGTCCCGGGACAGGGGACTGAAGCTTTCTTT. Translating gives CASSAVPGQGTEAFF. The full variable domain, in which reference TRBV9 and TRBJ1-1 provide the parts outside the CDR3, is DSGVTQTPKHLITATGQRVTLRCSPRSGDLSVYWYQQSLDQGLQFLIQYYNGEERAKGNILERFSAQQFPDLHSELNLSSLELGDSALYFCASSAVPGQGTEAFFGQGTRLTVV.

The chain recombines TRBV4-2 with TRBJ2-5; TRBD2 matches at 12 bases. The CDR3 contains 16 residues. V lost 4 bases and J lost 5; bases outside the gene matches: 8. Per germline, CDR1 LGHNA and CDR2 YNFKEQ. The CDR3 coding sequence is TGTGCCAGCAGCCGGCCCGGACTAGCGGGATTTGAGACCCAGTACTTC. Its protein product is CASSRPGLAGFETQYF.

In the case of this clone: The sample has other DNA sequences that encode this CDR3 too. Here the CDR3 DNA reads TGTGCCAGCAGTGAAGCGCTTCTTAGAAATCAGCCCCAGCATTTT. Translation gives CASSEALLRNQPQHF. V usage is TRBV6-1 and J usage is TRBJ1-5; D uncertain. Germline V gives CDR1 MNHNS, CDR2 SASEGT. The CDR3 covers 15 residues. The V and J ends lost 0 bases and 4 bases respectively, with 10 bases between them.

This chain links TRBV7-2 with TRBJ1-5, with TRBD1 matching over 7 bases. This CDR3 contains 15 residues. The ends lost 4 bases at V and 1 base at J; junction bases unmatched: 4. CDR1 is SGHTA, CDR2 FQGNSA, per germline. CDR3 region: CASSSTTGSNQPQHF. CDR3 nucleotides: TGTGCCAGCAGCTCCACGACAGGGAGCAATCAGCCCCAGCATTTT.

Turning to this clone: This clone may be a read error of a much larger clone one base away. The identical CDR3 is also encoded by other nucleotide sequences in the sample. V is TRBV7-9 and J is TRBJ2-7; no firm D call. Trimming stripped 4 bases from V and 0 bases from J, with 4 bases between. The CDR3 extends over 12 amino acids. Germline CDR1 and CDR2: SEHNR and FQNEAQ (reference sequence). CDR3 residues: CASSSSSYEQYF. Written as DNA, the CDR3 is TGTGCCAGCAGCTCCAGCTCCTACGAGCAGTACTTC.

This chain uses TRBV7-9 with TRBJ1-2; no firm D call. V was trimmed by 0 bases and J by 8 bases, leaving 16 bases between them. CDR3 length: 15 amino acids. The germline V gene encodes CDR1 SEHNR and CDR2 FQNEAQ (reference sequence). CDR3 DNA: TGTGCCAGCAGCTTAGCCCAAGTTTTGGTGGCCGGCTACACCTTC. It codes for CASSLAQVLVAGYTF.

The chain links TRBV4-2 to TRBJ2-5; the match to TRBD1 covers 7 bases. The CDR3 covers 14 residues. Looked up from germline, CDR1 is LGHNA and CDR2 is YNFKEQ. V lost 2 bases to trimming and J lost 5 bases; unmatched junction nucleotides: 5. The CDR3 sequence: CASSQLTGRETQYF. Written as DNA, the CDR3 is TGTGCCAGCAGCCAACTGACAGGGCGGGAGACCCAGTACTTC.

The chain links TRBV11-2 to TRBJ2-1; D uncertain. V lost 0 bases to trimming and J lost 10 bases, with 10 bases between them. The germline gives CDR1 SGHAT, CDR2 FQNNGV. CDR3 length: 13 residues. The CDR3 DNA reads as TGTGCCAGCAGCTTAGAACGTTACGGCGAGCAGTTCTTC. It codes for CASSLERYGEQFF.

The chain combines TRBV19 with TRBJ2-7; D is ambiguous. The ends were cut back, 5 bases at V and 0 bases at J, with 11 bases in the middle. Germline-derived CDR1 and CDR2 are LNHDA and SQIVND (reference sequence). The CDR3 spans 14 residues. The DNA of the CDR3 is TGTGCCAGTAGTTCCGGCCTTATCTCCTACGAGCAGTACTTC. Protein product: CASSSGLISYEQYF.